This TCR beta chain was obtained from a study of identifying expanded T cells in peripheral blood. TCRdb keeps only in-frame clones here, not all; method: immunoSEQ multiplex PCR. The repertoire consists of about 94,000 clones, with around 90% occurring once and the leading ten covering approximately 5%. During the collection period, no donor immune events like infections were recorded. The CDR3 extends over 16 amino acids. With 1 base clipped from V and 2 bases from J, the junction kept 3 bases outside the gene matches. Germline-derived CDR1 and CDR2 are LGHNA and YSLEER. The sequencing input was blood. The V gene is TRBV4-3, the J gene TRBJ2-1; 9 bases are shared with TRBD2. This receptor was identified in a person aged 18 to 75 in good health. The chain's CDR3 is CASSQVGGRAYNEQFF. The CDR3 DNA follows: TGCGCCAGCAGCCAAGTAGGCGGGAGGGCCTACAATGAGCAGTTCTTC.